The 11 T cell receptor beta chains given below trace back to one sample, sequenced in a study of STAT5B mutations in CD4+ large granular lymphocyte leukemia. Data came from immunoSEQ multiplex PCR; TCRdb stores just in-frame clones and leaves some out. Among fewer than 35,000 clones listed, around 72% were seen once. Sequences were obtained from CD4+ T cells from blood buffy coats. Receptors originate from a human donor in good health.

The chain carries TRBV5-1 and TRBJ2-3; 8 bases agree with TRBD2. The junction had 9 bases not matched to a gene; V was cut back by 0 bases and J by 6 bases. The CDR3 loop spans 16 amino acids. Germline CDR1 reads SGHRS; CDR2 reads YFSETQ. Written as DNA, the CDR3 is TGCGCCAGCAGCTTGGAAGGTTCGGGGGGGCTGGATACGCAGTATTTT. It specifies CASSLEGSGGLDTQYF. The variable domain in full, with the rest retrieved from reference TRBV5-1 and TRBJ2-3, is KAGVTQTPRYLIKTRGQQVTLSCSPISGHRSVSWYQQTPGQGLQFLFEYFSETQRNKGNFPGRFSGRQFSNSRSEMNVSTLELGDSALYLCASSLEGSGGLDTQYFGPGTRLTVL.

This clone occurred a few times. The CDR3 loop reads CASAVTGYVYEQYF. The DNA of the CDR3 is TGTGCCTCGGCTGTAACAGGGTACGTCTACGAGCAGTACTTC. The chain couples TRBV10-3 to TRBJ2-7; tentatively, D is TRBD1 (6 bases). The length of the CDR3 is 14 residues. V was pared by 11 bases and J by 3 bases, with 20 bases between. Germline CDR1 reads ENHRY; CDR2 reads SYGVKD.

The chain recombines TRBV29-1 with TRBJ1-1, with TRBD1 matching over 8 bases. Germline V lookup: CDR1 SQVTM, CDR2 ANQGSEA. The trim removed 7 bases at V and 11 bases at J, leaving 18 bases unmatched. This CDR3 is built from 14 residues. CDR3 residues: CSGSPSGTGLYAFF. In DNA, the CDR3 is TGCAGCGGTTCCCCCTCCGGGACAGGTTTATATGCTTTCTTT.

This chain uses TRBV14 with TRBJ2-3; D may be TRBD2 (6 bases). From germline, CDR1 is SGHDN and CDR2 FVKESK. CDR3 length: 18 amino acids. Between the trimmed V and J ends, which lost 2 bases and 0 bases, there was a span of 18 bases. CDR3 in DNA: TGTGCCAGCAGCCAATGGGGACTTGCCCACATAAGCACAGATACGCAGTATTTT. This gives the protein CASSQWGLAHISTDTQYF. Based on the CDR3 plus reference TRBV14 and TRBJ2-3, the full variable domain is EAGVTQFPSHSVIEKGQTVTLRCDPISGHDNLYWYRRVMGKEIKFLLHFVKESKQDESGMPNNRFLAERTGGTYSTLKVQPAELEDSGVYFCASSQWGLAHISTDTQYFGPGTRLTVL.

The V and J genes are TRBV19 and TRBJ1-3, with no clear D. V lost 3 bases to trimming and J lost 0 bases, with 9 bases between them. Germline assignment: CDR1 LNHDA and CDR2 SQIVND (reference sequence). The CDR3 covers 15 residues. CDR3 sequence: CASSIRSGSGNTIYF. The CDR3 DNA is TGTGCCAGTAGTATTCGCAGTGGCTCTGGAAACACCATATATTTT.

The V and J genes are TRBV6-5 and TRBJ1-5, with D possibly TRBD1 on 5 matching bases. The CDR3 totals 14 residues. Germline V gene data show CDR1 as MNHEY and CDR2 as SVGAGI. V shed 7 bases and J shed 6 bases, with 16 bases lying between them. As DNA, the CDR3 is TGTGCCAGCAAGGTCAGGGCTACCATTCAGCCCCAGCATTTT. This codes for CASKVRATIQPQHF.

The rearrangement uses TRBV29-1 and TRBJ2-2; D is ambiguous. Trimming pared 6 bases from V and 7 bases from J, leaving 9 bases between. Looked up from germline, CDR1 is SQVTM and CDR2 is ANQGSEA. CDR3 length: 11 amino acids. The CDR3 DNA reads as TGCAGCGTCGGAGTGGGCGGGGAGCTGTTTTTT. It is translated as CSVGVGGELFF.

This chain uses TRBV15 with TRBJ2-3, with 13 bases that match TRBD2. Germline CDR1 is LNHNV and CDR2 is YYDKDF (reference sequence). Germline trimming cut 1 base from V and 9 bases from J; bases unmatched to any gene: 4. The CDR3 sequence is 15 residues long. The DNA of the CDR3 is TGTGCCACCAGCAGAGGACTAGCGGGGGGCACGACGCAGTATTTT. Its protein is CATSRGLAGGTTQYF.

This clone has more than one count but fewer than ten. V and J are TRBV4-1 and TRBJ1-1; D is perhaps TRBD1 (5 bases). The CDR3 runs to 14 residues. Germline assignment: CDR1 MGHRA and CDR2 YSYEKL. V was clipped by 4 bases and J by 3 bases, with 12 bases between them. The CDR3 nucleotides are TGCGCCAGCAGCCCAGACGGGGGGTACACTGAAGCTTTCTTT. Protein: CASSPDGGYTEAFF.

The CDR3 region is CASGRLEETQYF. The CDR3 nucleotides are TGTGCCTCGGGGAGGCTAGAAGAGACCCAGTACTTC. The chain employs TRBV30 and TRBJ2-5; the D gene is possibly TRBD2 (6 bases). Trimming shortened V by 7 bases and J by 3 bases, and 12 bases separated the two germline ends. This CDR3 region has 12 residues. Germline V gives CDR1 GTSNPN, CDR2 SVGIG (reference sequence).

The rearrangement links TRBV11-2 to TRBJ2-5; D is ambiguous. The CDR3 consists of 14 residues. Germline V gene sequence: CDR1 SGHAT, CDR2 FQNNGV. Trimming pared 0 bases from V and 6 bases from J, leaving 11 bases between. The CDR3 spells CASSLDYRLKTQYF. The CDR3 DNA follows: TGTGCCAGCAGCTTAGATTATCGGTTAAAGACCCAGTACTTC.